Listed here are 5 T cell receptor beta chains from one sample, sequenced in a study of low-dose radiotherapy and immunotherapy resistance in tumors (dated by TCRdb to 2021 to 2024). Sequencing was performed on an Illumina HiSeq 2500. Superscript III and a set of TRAV- and TRBV-specific primers were used to synthesize first-strand cDNA, so that both TCRalpha and TCRbeta chains were covered. TCRs were amplified for about 19 PCR cycles with Phusion, using a constant-region primer paired with the adapter attached to the V primers. Through fastp at Q25 and MiXCR, TCRdb rebuilt clones from the public reads, retaining in-frame beta chains. Every distinct CDR3 protein forms one entry, paired with its most common genes and DNA. This sample has some 82,000 distinct CDR3 sequences in its table, and 18% of those were observed once. The top ten hold roughly 6% of the sample. The intended sense of this specimen's time point label: before trial treatment.

The sample in question was PBMCs, obtained before treatment. The source is a male donor with prostate cancer.

A remark on this clonotype: This CDR3 is missing its conserved last phenylalanine or tryptophan, likely due to a read error. Because the CDR3's place on the DNA is in doubt, the DNA is left out and the CDR3 is given as listed by TCRdb. V usage is TRBV5-1 and J usage is TRBJ2-4; TRBD2, the table's D call, lacks a check against the DNA. Germline V gene data show CDR1 as SGHRS and CDR2 as YFSETQ. The CDR3 spans 8 residues, counting both ends. CDR3 in amino acids: CASRGTSR.

The rearrangement uses TRBV29-1 and TRBJ2-7; D perhaps matches TRBD2 (6 bases). CDR1 and CDR2 (germline): SQVTM, ANQGSEA. The V and J ends lost 6 bases and 0 bases respectively, with 9 bases between them. The CDR3 contains 12 residues. CDR3 DNA sequence: TGCAGCGTCCATAGCGGCTCCTACGAGCAGTACTTC. Translating it yields CSVHSGSYEQYF.

The V gene is TRBV11-2, the J gene TRBJ1-2, with D unclear. The CDR3 is 12 residues long. Between the trimmed V and J ends, which lost 5 bases and 7 bases, there was a span of 11 bases. Germline CDR1 and CDR2: SGHAT and FQNNGV. The CDR3 region has the DNA TGTGCCAGCAGCACCCGGACGTTTGGCTACACCTTC. It specifies CASSTRTFGYTF. The whole variable domain, remainder taken from reference TRBV11-2 and TRBJ1-2, is EAGVAQSPRYKIIEKRQSVAFWCNPISGHATLYWYQQILGQGPKLLIQFQNNGVVDDSQLPKDRFSAERLKGVDSTLKIQPAKLEDSAVYLCASSTRTFGYTFGSGTRLTVV.

The chain has TRBV7-2 and TRBJ2-4; D is unclear. CDR1 is SGHTA, CDR2 FQGNSA, per germline. The CDR3 contains 14 residues. Deletions cut 3 bases from V and 6 bases from J, with 12 bases between. The CDR3 protein is CASSLGPLPNIQYF. Here the CDR3 DNA reads TGTGCCAGCAGCTTGGGTCCCCTTCCAAACATTCAGTACTTC.

This clonotype was recorded many times. The chain joins TRBV20-1 to TRBJ1-1, with TRBD1 as a possible D gene (6 bases). The CDR3 runs 13 residues. The germline V and J ends were trimmed by 0 bases and 5 bases, with 10 bases remaining between them. Germline V CDR1 and CDR2: DFQATT, SNEGSKA (reference sequence). In DNA, the CDR3 is TGCAGTGCTAGAGAAAGGGGGGAGACTGAAGCTTTCTTT. Translation gives CSARERGETEAFF.